This TCR beta chain was documented in a study of blood T cell repertoires in COVID-19. Study-level information: PBMCs, B-cell-depleted T cells, or T cells were the source of the cDNA or gDNA that made up the material.

Germline CDR1 is SGHTA and CDR2 is FQGNSA. V shed 1 base and J 1 base; nucleotides not matched to a gene: 7. This CDR3 comprises 18 residues. Using immunoSEQ multiplex PCR, the repertoire was profiled, and TCRdb retains in-frame clones only, with some absent. The data hold 45,000 to 55,000 clones, with about 83% observed a single time. This chain connects TRBV7-2 to TRBJ1-6; TRBD1 matches at 7 bases. This TCR was sampled from a woman aged 80 or over with acute or convalescent COVID-19. The sample was peripheral blood. CDR3 in amino acids: CASSLGQGGGSYNSPLHF. In DNA, the CDR3 is TGTGCCAGCAGCTTAGGCCAGGGGGGTGGGTCCTATAATTCACCCCTCCACTTT.